Below, 20 T cell receptor beta chains from the same sample are listed, as sequenced in a study of T cell responses to AZD1222 COVID-19 vaccine. Produced via immunoSEQ multiplex PCR; TCRdb's table is partial and in-frame only. The data contain some 130,000 clones, roughly 90% of them singletons. The specimen comprised peripheral blood, sampled on day 0 of AZD1222 vaccination. These receptors were collected from an adult in good health.

This chain uses TRBV10-1 with TRBJ1-4; a weak D match, TRBD1 (6 bases). CDR1 is WNHNN, CDR2 SYGVQD, per germline (reference sequence). The V gene lost 2 bases and the J gene lost 0 bases, with 10 bases spanning the gap. The CDR3 totals 16 residues. As DNA, the CDR3 is TGCGCCAGCAGTGAGGGAGGGGGGGCAACTAATGAAAAACTGTTTTTT. This encodes CASSEGGGATNEKLFF.

On this clone: Other nucleotide sequences in the sample specify the same CDR3. This sequence joins TRBV12-3 or TRBV12-4 and TRBJ1-5; D unclear. V was trimmed by 3 bases and J by 5 bases, leaving 5 bases between them. The CDR3 contains 12 residues. The CDR3 DNA sequence: TGTGCCAGCAGTTTTGGAGATCAGCCCCAGCATTTT. This encodes CASSFGDQPQHF.

The rearrangement uses TRBV12-5 and TRBJ2-5; no firm D call. Germline values: CDR1 LGHNT, CDR2 FRNRAP. V was pared by 0 bases and J by 2 bases, with 4 bases between. This CDR3 has 13 residues. In DNA form, the CDR3 reads TGTGCTAGTGGTTTGGTGTATCAAGAGACCCAGTACTTC. Translation: CASGLVYQETQYF.

CDR3 sequence reads: CASSEQWEGPYGYTF. CDR3 bases: TGTGCCAGCAGTGAACAATGGGAGGGCCCCTATGGCTACACCTTC. The J gene is TRBJ1-2, the V gene TRBV6-1; D unclear. Looked up from germline, CDR1 is MNHNS and CDR2 is SASEGT. V was shortened by 2 bases and J by 4 bases, with 14 bases between the two germline ends. The CDR3 has 15 residues.

CDR3 coding DNA: TGTGCCAGCAGCCCCTGGGACACAAAGGGTGAGCAGTTCTTC. It is translated as CASSPWDTKGEQFF. This chain connects TRBV3-1 (or the pseudogene TRBV3-2) to TRBJ2-1, with a possible D match to TRBD1 (6 bases). The length of the CDR3 is 14 residues. The germline CDR1 and CDR2 sequences are LGHDT and YNNKEL (reference sequence). V dropped 4 bases and J dropped 9 bases, with 16 bases sitting between them.

The CDR3 reads CASSLLAGVTPYEQYF. DNA for the CDR3: TGTGCCAGCAGCTTACTAGCGGGAGTTACGCCTTACGAGCAGTACTTC. This rearrangement joins TRBV3-1 (or the pseudogene TRBV3-2) to TRBJ2-7, with TRBD2 matching 11 bases. V gave up 5 bases and J gave up 4 bases; unmatched junction bases: 10. Germline CDR1 and CDR2: LGHDT and YNNKEL (reference sequence). This CDR3 spans 16 amino acids.

This clone was detected once. This sequence joins TRBV9 and TRBJ1-1; D remains ambiguous. The V end lost 0 bases, the J end lost 11 bases, and 20 bases lay between the germline ends. The germline gives CDR1 SGDLS, CDR2 YYNGEE. The CDR3 is made up of 15 amino acids. CDR3 DNA sequence: TGTGCCAGCAGCGTAGAGTCCGGATCCGGGAGGGCGGCTTTCTTT. This translates into CASSVESGSGRAAFF.

This chain uses TRBV7-2 with TRBJ2-5, with 7 bases aligning to TRBD1. Germline V gives CDR1 SGHTA, CDR2 FQGNSA. The CDR3 is 14 residues long. J lost 4 bases, V lost 1 base, and 3 bases had no gene match. The CDR3 here is CASSLDRGRETQYF. CDR3 DNA: TGTGCCAGCAGCTTAGACAGGGGTAGAGAGACCCAGTACTTC.

This clone occurred once. This chain joins TRBV10-1 and TRBJ1-1; D call uncertain. The CDR3 is 13 amino acids. Trimming left V 3 bases short and J 1 base short, with 6 bases between. Germline-derived CDR1 and CDR2 are WNHNN and SYGVQD (reference sequence). Here the CDR3 DNA reads TGCGCCAGCAGTGACAGCTCGAACACTGAAGCTTTCTTT. Translating it yields CASSDSSNTEAFF.

The rearrangement joins TRBV28 to TRBJ2-3, with 9 bases matching TRBD2. The CDR3 runs 18 residues. Germline lookup yields CDR1 MDHEN and CDR2 SYDVKM. V was clipped by 3 bases and J by 2 bases; unmatched bases: 12. In nucleotides, the CDR3 is TGTGCCAGCAGTTTTCTTCTCGGGACTAGCCTTTCCACAGATACGCAGTATTTT. It yields the protein CASSFLLGTSLSTDTQYF.

The chain is built from TRBV30 and TRBJ1-5, with a tentative D call TRBD1 (5 bases). The CDR3 is 13 amino acids. V lost 4 bases to trimming and J lost 5 bases, with 12 bases between them. Germline CDR1 is GTSNPN and CDR2 is SVGIG (reference sequence). The CDR3 protein is CAWNGGMYQPQHF. The CDR3 region has the DNA TGTGCCTGGAACGGGGGAATGTATCAGCCCCAGCATTTT.

The chain couples TRBV4-3 to TRBJ1-2; 8 bases line up with TRBD1. Germline CDR1 reads LGHNA; CDR2 reads YSLEER. V was pared by 1 base and J by 5 bases, with 0 bases of the junction left unmatched. The CDR3 totals 13 residues. Here the CDR3 reads CASSQGTGYGYTF. The CDR3 nucleotides are TGCGCCAGCAGCCAAGGGACAGGGTATGGCTACACCTTC.

CDR3: CASSDNRGGSYGYTF. CDR3 nucleotides: TGCGCCAGCAGTGACAACCGCGGGGGCTCCTATGGCTACACCTTC. The chain links TRBV10-1 to TRBJ1-2; weak D call: TRBD1 (6 bases). Trimming cost V 3 bases and J 4 bases, with 15 bases left between them. Germline-derived CDR1 and CDR2 are WNHNN and SYGVQD (reference sequence). The CDR3 contains 15 residues.

The V and J genes are TRBV25-1 and TRBJ2-7, with 7 bases fitting TRBD1. The germline gives CDR1 MGHDK, CDR2 SYGVNS. This CDR3 region has 12 residues. J was trimmed by 9 bases and V by 4 bases; bases with no gene match: 6. CDR3 region: CASSGGGAGQYF. CDR3 coding DNA: TGTGCCAGCAGTGGAGGGGGCGCCGGGCAGTACTTC.

This clone was seen once. V gene TRBV2 combines with J gene TRBJ1-6, with 11 bases matching TRBD1. This CDR3 comprises 17 residues. The V gene end was trimmed by 2 bases and the J gene end by 9 bases; junction bases not matched to a gene: 9. CDR1 SNHLY and CDR2 FYNNEI come from the germline V gene. DNA for the CDR3: TGTGCCAGCAGTGAAATAGTTGGACAGGGGGCCGGTTCACCCCTCCACTTT. Protein: CASSEIVGQGAGSPLHF. Based on the CDR3 plus reference TRBV2 and TRBJ1-6, the full variable domain is EPEVTQTPSHQVTQMGQEVILRCVPISNHLYFYWYRQILGQKVEFLVSFYNNEISEKSEIFDDQFSVERPDGSNFTLKIRSTKLEDSAMYFCASSEIVGQGAGSPLHFGNGTRLTVT.

The V gene is TRBV7-3, the J gene TRBJ1-3; D is unresolved. Germline CDR1 and CDR2: SGHTA and FQGTGA. The length of the CDR3 is 16 residues. The V gene lost 3 bases and the J gene lost 0 bases, with 12 bases spanning the gap. CDR3 sequence (DNA): TGTGCCAGCAGCTTCCCCGGCACAGTCTCTGGAAACACCATATATTTT. Protein: CASSFPGTVSGNTIYF.

This clone was picked up one time. The gene calls are TRBV7-7 and TRBJ1-1; 12 bases match TRBD1. The V and J ends lost 5 bases and 2 bases, in that order; junction bases with no gene match: 6. Per germline, CDR1 SSHAT and CDR2 FNYEAQ (reference sequence). The CDR3 is 16 amino acids. CDR3 bases: TGTGCCAGCAGCCGGGACAGGGGGCCGGGAAACACTGAAGCTTTCTTT. The encoded protein is CASSRDRGPGNTEAFF.

This chain uses TRBV4-1 with TRBJ2-5, with a possible D match to TRBD2 (6 bases). Per germline, CDR1 MGHRA and CDR2 YSYEKL. Deletions cut 3 bases from V and 4 bases from J, with 9 bases between. The CDR3 is made up of 13 amino acids. CDR3 in amino acids: CASSQWRGETQYF. The CDR3 coding sequence is TGCGCCAGCAGCCAGTGGAGGGGAGAGACCCAGTACTTC.

The CDR3 spells CASSETGRGSNQPQHF. CDR3 DNA: TGTGCCAGCAGTGAGACAGGGAGAGGTAGCAATCAGCCCCAGCATTTT. The chain employs TRBV6-1 and TRBJ1-5, with 7 bases that match TRBD1. J was trimmed by 0 bases and V by 3 bases; bases with no gene match: 5. From germline, CDR1 is MNHNS and CDR2 SASEGT. This CDR3 contains 16 residues.

The rearrangement joins TRBV5-1 to TRBJ2-7, with D uncertain. The germline V gene encodes CDR1 SGHRS and CDR2 YFSETQ. The CDR3 extends over 12 amino acids. The V gene lost 1 base and the J gene lost 3 bases, with 5 bases spanning the gap. The DNA of the CDR3 is TGCGCCAGCAGCTTGAACGACTACGAGCAGTACTTC. Translating it yields CASSLNDYEQYF.